The entry below describes one T cell receptor (beta chain). Its antigen is unknown. These data are taken from a study of T cell responses to AZD1222 COVID-19 vaccine. The assay was immunoSEQ multiplex PCR, and TCRdb's table has in-frame clones only and misses some. Among roughly 84,000 clones listed, approximately 90% were seen once. CDR1 is SGHRS, CDR2 YFSETQ, per germline. The CDR3 extends over 15 amino acids. With 4 bases removed from V and 0 bases from J, the gap between germline ends came to 14 bases. Study-level points and caveats: Among those given AZD1222, only six were seropositive at baseline. Donors were chiefly white British, with a greater number of females, and clonal diversity was perhaps underestimated. Spike-spanning, vaccine-associated CD4 TCRs were dominant at 160-218 and 743-854.

Specimen: peripheral blood, collected on day 0 of AZD1222 vaccination. The rearrangement uses TRBV5-1 and TRBJ2-7; no reliable D call. The source is an adult in good health. The CDR3 sequence is CASSPQPSSSYEQYF. Written as DNA, the CDR3 is TGCGCCAGCAGCCCCCAGCCCTCGAGCTCCTACGAGCAGTACTTC.